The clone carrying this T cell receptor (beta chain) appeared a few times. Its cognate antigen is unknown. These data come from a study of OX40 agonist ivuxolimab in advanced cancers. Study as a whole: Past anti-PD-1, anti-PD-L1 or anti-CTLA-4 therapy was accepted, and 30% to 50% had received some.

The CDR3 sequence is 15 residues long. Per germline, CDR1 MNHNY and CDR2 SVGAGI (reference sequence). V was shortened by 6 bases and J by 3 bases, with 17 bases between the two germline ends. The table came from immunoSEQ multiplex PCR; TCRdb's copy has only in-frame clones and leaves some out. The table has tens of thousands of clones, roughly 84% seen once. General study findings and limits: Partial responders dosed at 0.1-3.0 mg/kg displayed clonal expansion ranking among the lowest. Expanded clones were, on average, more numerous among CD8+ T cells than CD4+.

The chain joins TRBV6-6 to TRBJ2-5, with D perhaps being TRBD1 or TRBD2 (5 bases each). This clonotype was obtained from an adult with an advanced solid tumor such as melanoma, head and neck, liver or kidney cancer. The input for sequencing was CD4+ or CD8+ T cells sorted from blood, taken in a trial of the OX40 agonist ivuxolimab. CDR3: CASSPGAVEKETQYF. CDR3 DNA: TGTGCCAGCAGCCCCGGGGCTGTCGAAAAAGAGACCCAGTACTTC.